The clone carrying this TCR beta chain was counted at least ten times. The antigen is not known. These data belong to a study of identical twins. The donors were all healthy and Caucasian. TCRdb reprocessed the 5' RACE reads with MiXCR, giving one entry per CDR3 protein. The sample lists 150,000 or so distinct CDR3 sequences, roughly 3.5% occurring once. Regarding the study as a whole: Its conclusions, products of cross-sectional statistical analysis, did not come from following the same donors. Abundant beta clonotypes from cord blood had fewer insertions, unlike memory repertoires, which showed none.

Germline CDR1 MGHDK, CDR2 SYGVNS. V was clipped by 3 bases and J by 2 bases; unmatched bases: 3. The CDR3 has 14 amino acids. This chain joins TRBV25-1 and TRBJ1-2; the match to TRBD1 covers 7 bases. This clonotype originated in a man aged 18 to 35 in good health. Sequencing was performed on memory T cells sorted from blood. DNA of the CDR3: TGTGCCAGCAGTGAGGGGACAGTCAACTATGGCTACACCTTC. It specifies CASSEGTVNYGYTF.